This T cell receptor beta chain came from a study of blood T cell repertoires in COVID-19. Germline V gives CDR1 LNHDA, CDR2 SQIVND (reference sequence). The ends were cut back, 5 bases at V and 0 bases at J, with 20 bases in the middle. This CDR3 spans 18 amino acids. The assay was immunoSEQ multiplex PCR, and TCRdb's table has in-frame clones only and misses some. This table holds under 150,000 clones, 65% to 90% found once. This receptor was obtained from a woman between 50 and 59 years old who had recovered from COVID-19. Sequenced material: PBMCs or T cells enriched from blood (not recorded which). The V call is TRBV19, the J call TRBJ1-5; tentative D call: TRBD1 (5 bases). CDR3 loop: CASSPGQFGVVSNQPQHF. CDR3 nucleotides: TGTGCCAGTAGTCCCGGACAATTTGGGGTTGTTAGCAATCAGCCCCAGCATTTT.